This TCR beta chain was recorded in a study of T cells after posttransplantation cyclophosphamide. The protocol was immunoSEQ multiplex PCR, while the TCRdb copy is restricted to in-frame clones and leaves out a portion. Among roughly 13,000 clones listed, roughly four fifths were seen once. Study-level findings and limits: After PTCy, TRB diversity resembled that of CNI/methotrexate controls.

In germline, CDR1 is SGHNT, CDR2 YYREEE (reference sequence). Losses at the gene ends were 1 base for V and 5 bases for J; bases not matched to a gene: 5. The CDR3 is 16 residues long. A note on this clone: Its antigen is undetermined.

This TCR came from a man aged 50 or older. Sequenced material: memory CD4+ T cells sorted from PBMCs. J is TRBJ2-1 and V is TRBV5-4; 11 positions agree with TRBD2. The CDR3 nucleotides read TGTGCCAGCAGCTTGAATTTAGCGGGAGGGCACAATGAGCAGTTCTTC. The encoded protein is CASSLNLAGGHNEQFF.